This TCR beta chain was found in a study of T cell responses to AZD1222 COVID-19 vaccine. General observations from the study: CD4 TCRs linked to vaccination spanned spike, dominating at 160-218 and 743-854.

On this clone: The antigen is undetermined.

Method: immunoSEQ multiplex PCR; TCRdb's copy keeps in-frame clones and lacks some. The sample comprises 150,000 or so clones, approximately 94% of which are singletons, and roughly 9.1% rests with the top ten. From germline, CDR1 is KGHSH and CDR2 LQKENI. The CDR3 runs 16 residues. The junction had 2 bases not matched to a gene; V was cut back by 0 bases and J by 4 bases. This chain uses TRBV18 with TRBJ2-5, with 13 positions matching TRBD2. Material: peripheral blood, obtained on day 0 of AZD1222 vaccination. The clonotype originates from an adult in good health. CDR3 sequence reads: CASSPPGLAGVETQYF. The DNA of the CDR3 is TGTGCCAGCTCACCACCTGGACTAGCGGGGGTAGAGACCCAGTACTTC.